The next 22 T cell receptor beta chains were all read from a single sample in a study of Ad26.COV2.S vaccination and SARS-CoV-2 variants. Sequencing was performed with immunoSEQ multiplex PCR; in TCRdb, only in-frame clones are kept and a portion is missing. The data contain about 380,000 clones, under 90% of them singletons. Treatment reported: roughly 19 received Ad26.COV2.S at low or high dose, single or two shots; about five received placebo; per-sample allocation not given. The samples were gathered on day 63 after the first injection of vaccine or placebo. The source material was peripheral blood, sampled in a trial of Ad26.COV2.S vaccine versus placebo. Receptors were obtained from a person between 18 and 65 years old who received the Ad26.COV2.S COVID-19 vaccine or a placebo.

V usage is TRBV18 and J usage is TRBJ1-2; D not certain. Deletions cut 3 bases from V and 8 bases from J, with 16 bases between. From germline, CDR1 is KGHSH and CDR2 LQKENI. The CDR3 sequence is 14 residues long. The CDR3 loop reads CASSPEAVVVGYTF. The CDR3 nucleotides are TGTGCCAGCTCACCGGAGGCAGTTGTCGTAGGCTACACCTTC.

The chain uses TRBV19 and TRBJ2-7; D is unclear. V lost 5 bases to trimming and J lost 0 bases, with 8 bases between them. The CDR3 has 13 amino acids. Germline CDR1 reads LNHDA; CDR2 reads SQIVND (reference sequence). The CDR3 region has the DNA TGTGCCAGTAGTTTGGGGTACTCCTACGAGCAGTACTTC. It translates to CASSLGYSYEQYF.

This clone showed up just once. The J gene is TRBJ2-3, the V gene TRBV5-4; 10 bases agree with TRBD1. This CDR3 has 14 amino acids. V was clipped by 4 bases and J by 5 bases; unmatched bases: 4. Germline lookup yields CDR1 SGHNT and CDR2 YYREEE (reference sequence). The CDR3 region has the DNA TGTGCCAGCAGCATCGGACAGGGGGGAGATACGCAGTATTTT. It codes for CASSIGQGGDTQYF.

The chain recombines TRBV6-6 with TRBJ2-7, with D uncertain. The V gene's germline CDR1 is MNHNY and CDR2 SVGAGI (reference sequence). Deletions cut 0 bases from V and 6 bases from J, with 6 bases between. This CDR3 spans 12 amino acids. DNA for the CDR3: TGTGCCAGCAGTTACTCAGCAGGCGAGCAGTACTTC. It codes for CASSYSAGEQYF.

The genes are TRBV5-4 and TRBJ1-3; 7 nucleotides line up with TRBD1. The CDR3 runs to 17 residues. The trim removed 4 bases at V and 0 bases at J, leaving 10 bases unmatched. Germline V CDR1 and CDR2: SGHNT, YYREEE (reference sequence). CDR3 sequence: CASSQGVPISSGNTIYF. The CDR3, as DNA: TGTGCCAGCAGCCAGGGGGTCCCCATATCCTCTGGAAACACCATATATTTT.

Comment on this clone: Other DNA sequences in this specimen translate into the identical CDR3. The chain links TRBV5-1 to TRBJ1-2, with no clear D. The CDR3 covers 13 residues. The V gene's germline CDR1 is SGHRS and CDR2 YFSETQ. The ends were cut back, 0 bases at V and 0 bases at J, with 3 bases in the middle. The CDR3 DNA follows: TGCGCCAGCAGCTTGGGCGCTAACTATGGCTACACCTTC. Residues: CASSLGANYGYTF. Full variable domain (missing parts from reference TRBV5-1 and TRBJ1-2): KAGVTQTPRYLIKTRGQQVTLSCSPISGHRSVSWYQQTPGQGLQFLFEYFSETQRNKGNFPGRFSGRQFSNSRSEMNVSTLELGDSALYLCASSLGANYGYTFGSGTRLTVV.

V usage is TRBV11-2 and J usage is TRBJ2-7; 8 bases line up with TRBD2. The CDR3 extends over 13 amino acids. CDR1 is SGHAT and CDR2 is FQNNGV in the germline V gene. The V gene end was trimmed by 2 bases and the J gene end by 5 bases; junction bases not matched to a gene: 2. The DNA of the CDR3 is TGTGCCAGCAGCTTAATGACTAGCGACGAGCAGTACTTC. Translating it yields CASSLMTSDEQYF.

The chain combines TRBV7-2 with TRBJ1-6, with 8 bases matching TRBD1. Germline V gene data show CDR1 as SGHTA and CDR2 as FQGNSA. V lost 3 bases to trimming and J lost 13 bases; unmatched junction nucleotides: 8. This CDR3 contains 14 residues. CDR3 DNA sequence: TGTGCCAGCAGCTTGGGGGGCAGGGGGCCTCCCCTCCACTTT. This sequence encodes CASSLGGRGPPLHF.

The chain links TRBV25-1 to TRBJ1-2; perhaps TRBD1 as D (6 bases). This CDR3 region has 15 residues. The V end was cut by 1 base, the J end by 4 bases, with 13 bases between. Germline assignment: CDR1 MGHDK and CDR2 SYGVNS. The CDR3 sequence: CASSESGVGGYGYTF. CDR3 in DNA: TGTGCCAGCAGTGAATCTGGAGTAGGGGGCTATGGCTACACCTTC.

V gene TRBV7-9 combines with J gene TRBJ2-3; unclear D gene. Trimming left V 5 bases short and J 8 bases short, with 14 bases between. Germline V gene lookup returns CDR1 SEHNR and CDR2 FQNEAQ (reference sequence). CDR3 size: 13 residues. The CDR3 sequence: CASSPLAPGTQYF. CDR3 in DNA: TGTGCCAGCAGCCCCCTGGCACCAGGTACGCAGTATTTT.

The chain employs TRBV19 and TRBJ1-1, with TRBD1 matching 7 bases. The CDR3 spans 14 residues. The V gene end was trimmed by 7 bases and the J gene end by 10 bases; junction bases not matched to a gene: 15. Germline V lookup: CDR1 LNHDA, CDR2 SQIVND (reference sequence). CDR3 nucleotide sequence: TGTGCCAGTACCCCGGACAGGCTAGATCATCGAGCTTTCTTT. As protein: CASTPDRLDHRAFF.

This chain connects TRBV11-3 to TRBJ2-3, with 8 nucleotides matching TRBD2. CDR1 and CDR2 from the germline V gene are SGHNT and YENEEA. Trimming took 5 bases from V and 6 from J; bases not matched to a gene: 4. The CDR3 runs to 13 residues. The CDR3 DNA sequence: TGTGCCAGCAGCCGGGGGGGCGCGGATACGCAGTATTTT. It yields the protein CASSRGGADTQYF.

The J gene is TRBJ2-3, the V gene TRBV4-2; 8 bases map to TRBD2. The CDR3 covers 17 residues. V dropped 2 bases and J dropped 0; count of bases not matched to a gene: 7. Germline values: CDR1 LGHNA, CDR2 YNFKEQ. CDR3 sequence (DNA): TGTGCCAGCAGCCAATTAGCGGGGAGTTTTAGCACAGATACGCAGTATTTT. Protein product: CASSQLAGSFSTDTQYF.

This chain joins TRBV5-6 and TRBJ1-2; D ambiguous. CDR3 size: 14 residues. Germline CDR1 and CDR2: SGHDT and YYEEEE. V was clipped by 2 bases and J by 5 bases, with 13 bases between them. CDR3 residues: CASSFPETEYGYTF. For the CDR3, the DNA is TGTGCCAGCAGCTTCCCCGAAACGGAGTATGGCTACACCTTC.

The V call is TRBV5-1, the J call TRBJ2-1; a weak D match, TRBD1 (6 bases). The CDR3 consists of 15 residues. V dropped 5 bases and J dropped 10 bases, with 22 bases sitting between them. CDR1 and CDR2 from the germline V gene are SGHRS and YFSETQ. The CDR3 is CASSPSGGLGREQFF. The CDR3 region has the DNA TGCGCCAGCAGTCCGAGTGGGGGCTTGGGTCGAGAGCAGTTCTTC.

This clone came up a few times. Other DNA sequences within the sample encode an identical CDR3. This chain uses TRBV29-1 with TRBJ2-1, with D possibly being TRBD2 (7 bases). V lost 6 bases, J lost 0 bases, and 12 bases lay in between. CDR3 length equals 14 residues. Germline CDR1 and CDR2: SQVTM and ANQGSEA. In DNA form, the CDR3 reads TGCAGCGTCGTGAGGGGGGGCTCCTACAATGAGCAGTTCTTC. Its translation is CSVVRGGSYNEQFF.

The sample holds one count of this clone. The chain carries TRBV7-2 and TRBJ1-4; 8 positions match TRBD1. The CDR3 spans 14 residues. Trimming removed 5 bases from V and 7 bases from J; junction bases left unmatched: 6. Germline CDR1 reads SGHTA; CDR2 reads FQGNSA. CDR3 region: CASSPTGGGEKLFF. The CDR3 nucleotides read TGTGCCAGCAGCCCCACAGGGGGAGGTGAAAAACTGTTTTTT.

The chain couples TRBV10-1 to TRBJ2-3; D perhaps matches TRBD2 (6 bases). Germline V lookup: CDR1 WNHNN, CDR2 SYGVQD (reference sequence). The CDR3 sequence is 15 residues long. V was shortened by 5 bases and J by 2 bases, with 14 bases between the two germline ends. CDR3 residues: CASSPLSSDTDTQYF. As DNA, the CDR3 is TGCGCCAGCAGTCCCCTATCTAGCGACACAGATACGCAGTATTTT.

The chain has TRBV9 and TRBJ2-2, with D perhaps matching TRBD2 (5 bases). Germline CDR1 is SGDLS and CDR2 is YYNGEE. The CDR3 runs to 16 residues. The ends were cut back, 0 bases at V and 8 bases at J, with 17 bases in the middle. The CDR3 sequence: CASSVATGPSGGELFF. DNA for the CDR3: TGTGCCAGCAGCGTAGCTACTGGCCCCTCGGGAGGGGAGCTGTTTTTT.

V is TRBV21-1 and J is TRBJ2-2; the table's TRBD2 call for D was not verified on the DNA. TRBV21-1 counts as a pseudogene. This CDR3 region has 17 residues. The chain's CDR3 is CASNRGSDGVNTGELFF. The CDR3, as DNA: TGTGCCAGCAACCGGGGGTCCGACGGCGTGAACACCGGGGAGCTGTTTTTT.

The V and J genes are TRBV27 and TRBJ1-2; D not certain. The CDR3 totals 13 residues. Trimming cost V 3 bases and J 4 bases, with 9 bases left between them. The germline gives CDR1 MNHEY, CDR2 SMNVEV (reference sequence). CDR3 DNA sequence: TGTGCCAGCAGTTTCTCAGGCGGCTATGGCTACACCTTC. It is translated as CASSFSGGYGYTF.

This rearrangement joins TRBV11-3 to TRBJ1-6, with 10 bases that match TRBD1. The CDR3 runs to 16 residues. The trim removed 0 bases at V and 7 bases at J, leaving 3 bases unmatched. The V gene's germline CDR1 is SGHNT and CDR2 YENEEA. CDR3 coding DNA: TGTGCCAGCAGCTTAGAAGCGACAGGGGGCAATTCACCCCTCCACTTT. As protein: CASSLEATGGNSPLHF.